Each of the 3 T cell receptor beta chains below was sequenced from the same sample in a study of CD8 T cells in Susac syndrome. RNA totalling about 0.45 to 1 ug underwent reverse transcription with random hexamers. TCRdb re-called the immunoSEQ multiplex PCR reads with MiXCR, one entry per CDR3 protein. The sample has some 160,000 distinct CDR3 sequences; approximately 95% are singletons. Material: CD8+ T cells from PBMCs. The origin of the receptors is a human donor with multiple sclerosis.

V usage is TRBV14 and J usage is TRBJ2-7; D unresolved. CDR1 is SGHDN and CDR2 is FVKESK in the germline V gene. CDR3 length: 13 amino acids. V was shortened by 4 bases and J by 3 bases, with 10 bases between the two germline ends. CDR3 in amino acids: CASSLRVGYEQYF. For the CDR3, the DNA is TGTGCCAGCAGCCTACGGGTCGGCTACGAGCAGTACTTC.

The chain couples TRBV3-1 to TRBJ2-3; TRBD2 matches 12 bases. The CDR3 length is 19 residues. Germline V gene lookup returns CDR1 LGHDT and CDR2 YNNKEL (reference sequence). V lost 1 base, J lost 5 bases, and 13 bases stayed unmatched. The CDR3 region is CASSQGRRLAGGNRDTQYF. In DNA form, the CDR3 reads TGTGCCAGCAGCCAAGGTCGCCGGCTAGCGGGGGGGAATAGAGATACGCAGTATTTT.

This clonotype was recorded once. This chain joins TRBV2 and TRBJ2-5; 9 bases align to TRBD1. This CDR3 contains 14 residues. CDR1 SNHLY and CDR2 FYNNEI come from the germline V gene. The V gene end was trimmed by 6 bases and the J gene end by 5 bases; junction bases not matched to a gene: 7. This CDR3 reads CASSGQGSGETQYF. CDR3 bases: TGTGCCAGCAGCGGACAGGGGTCTGGTGAGACCCAGTACTTC.